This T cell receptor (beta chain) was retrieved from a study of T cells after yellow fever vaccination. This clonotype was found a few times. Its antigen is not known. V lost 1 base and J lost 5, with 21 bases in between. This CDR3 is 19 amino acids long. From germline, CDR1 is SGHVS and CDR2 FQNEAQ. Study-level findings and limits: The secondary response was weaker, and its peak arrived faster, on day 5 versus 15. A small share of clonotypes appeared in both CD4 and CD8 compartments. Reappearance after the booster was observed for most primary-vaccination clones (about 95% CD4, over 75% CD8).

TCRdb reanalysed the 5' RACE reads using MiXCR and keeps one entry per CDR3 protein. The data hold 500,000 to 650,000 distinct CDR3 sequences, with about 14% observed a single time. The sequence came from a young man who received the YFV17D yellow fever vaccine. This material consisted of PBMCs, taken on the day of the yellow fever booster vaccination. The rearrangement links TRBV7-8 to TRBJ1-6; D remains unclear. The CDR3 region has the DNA TGTGCCAGCAGCTTAGTAGTCGGTTCGACCCTACGGAATAATTCACCCCTCCACTTT. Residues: CASSLVVGSTLRNNSPLHF.